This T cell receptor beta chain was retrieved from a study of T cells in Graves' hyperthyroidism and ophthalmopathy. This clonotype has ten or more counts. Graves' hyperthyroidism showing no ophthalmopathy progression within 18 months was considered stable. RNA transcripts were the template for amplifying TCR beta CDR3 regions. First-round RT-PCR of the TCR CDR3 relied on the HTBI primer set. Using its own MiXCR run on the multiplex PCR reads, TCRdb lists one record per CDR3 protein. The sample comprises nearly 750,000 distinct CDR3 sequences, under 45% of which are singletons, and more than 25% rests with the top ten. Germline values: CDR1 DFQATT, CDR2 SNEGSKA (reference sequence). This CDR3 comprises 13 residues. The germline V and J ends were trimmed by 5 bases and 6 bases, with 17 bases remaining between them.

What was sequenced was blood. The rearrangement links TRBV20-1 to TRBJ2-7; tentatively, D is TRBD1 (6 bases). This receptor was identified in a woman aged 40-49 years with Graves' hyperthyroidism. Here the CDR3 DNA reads TGCAGTGCTCTGCCGGAACAGGGTACCGAGCAGTACTTC. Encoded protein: CSALPEQGTEQYF.